These 12 T cell receptor beta chains originate from one sample sequenced in a study of radiotherapy plus CTLA-4 blockade in lung cancer. Produced via immunoSEQ multiplex PCR; TCRdb's table is partial and in-frame only. In the table there are more than 75,000 clones, around 86% of which are singletons. The input for sequencing was peripheral blood, taken from a patient treated with radiotherapy plus ipilimumab. These receptors were collected from a human donor with non-small cell lung cancer who had stable disease on radiotherapy plus ipilimumab.

The chain uses TRBV5-5 and TRBJ2-3; a possible D gene is TRBD2 (7 bases). Trimming shortened V by 3 bases and J by 10 bases, and 12 bases separated the two germline ends. Per germline, CDR1 SGHKS and CDR2 YYEKEE (reference sequence). The CDR3 extends over 12 amino acids. The CDR3 DNA is TGTGCCAGCAGCTCGAGGGGGGGCCCGCAGTATTTT. Amino acids: CASSSRGGPQYF.

J is TRBJ1-6 and V is TRBV10-3; 7 nucleotides align to TRBD1. The V gene end was trimmed by 6 bases and the J gene end by 5 bases; junction bases not matched to a gene: 4. Per germline, CDR1 ENHRY and CDR2 SYGVKD. There are 14 residues in the CDR3. CDR3 loop: CAIRPGQNNSPLHF. CDR3 sequence (DNA): TGTGCCATCAGGCCGGGACAGAATAATTCACCCCTCCACTTT.

The chain combines TRBV19 with TRBJ2-3; 7 bases align to TRBD1. The ends lost 3 bases at V and 0 bases at J; junction bases unmatched: 3. Germline V gene data show CDR1 as LNHDA and CDR2 as SQIVND (reference sequence). The length of the CDR3 is 15 residues. CDR3 protein: CASSIYRGSTDTQYF. The CDR3 DNA sequence: TGTGCCAGTAGTATTTACAGGGGTAGCACAGATACGCAGTATTTT.

This chain joins TRBV13 and TRBJ2-6; D gene uncertain. The CDR3 contains 16 residues. Per germline, CDR1 PRHDT and CDR2 FYEKMQ (reference sequence). The V end lost 3 bases, the J end lost 0 bases, and 9 bases lay between the germline ends. CDR3 sequence: CASSFTTHSGANVLTF. CDR3 sequence (DNA): TGTGCCAGCAGCTTCACCACCCACTCTGGGGCCAACGTCCTGACTTTC.

The chain uses TRBV21-1 and TRBJ2-7; the D call TRBD1 from the table was never checked on the DNA. TRBV21-1 is deemed a pseudogene. The length of the CDR3 is 15 residues. The CDR3 region has the DNA TGTGCCAGCAGCAAAGCTCCCACAGGCTCCTACGAGCAGTACTTC. Its protein product is CASSKAPTGSYEQYF.

The chain combines TRBV15 with TRBJ2-5; D unclear. The CDR3 consists of 11 residues. Trimming pared 5 bases from V and 7 bases from J, leaving 8 bases between. Germline CDR1 reads LNHNV; CDR2 reads YYDKDF (reference sequence). In nucleotides, the CDR3 is TGTGCCACCAGCCTGGTAGGGACCCAGTACTTC. Translated: CATSLVGTQYF. The full variable domain, with the rest looked up from reference TRBV15 and TRBJ2-5, is DAMVIQNPRYQVTQFGKPVTLSCSQTLNHNVMYWYQQKSSQAPKLLFHYYDKDFNNEADTPDNFQSRRPNTSFCFLDIRSPGLGDTAMYLCATSLVGTQYFGPGTRLLVL.

This clone was recorded only once. The chain has TRBV4-2 and TRBJ2-7, with 9 nucleotides matching TRBD1. The ends lost 0 bases at V and 2 bases at J; junction bases unmatched: 8. Looked up from germline, CDR1 is LGHNA and CDR2 is YNFKEQ. CDR3 length equals 17 residues. CDR3 loop: CASSQDPWTGETYEQYF. The CDR3 DNA follows: TGTGCCAGCAGCCAAGACCCCTGGACAGGGGAGACCTACGAGCAGTACTTC.

CDR3 DNA: TGTGCCAGCAGCTACAGGGTTGGCAATGAGCAGTTCTTC. Translation gives CASSYRVGNEQFF. The chain joins TRBV11-3 to TRBJ2-1, with D maybe TRBD1 (6 bases). Germline values: CDR1 SGHNT, CDR2 YENEEA. CDR3 length: 13 residues. The V end was cut by 4 bases, the J end by 6 bases, with 10 bases between.

Only one count was recorded for this clone. The chain uses TRBV9 and TRBJ2-1, with 8 positions matching TRBD2. The V gene end was trimmed by 0 bases and the J gene end by 0 bases; junction bases not matched to a gene: 5. Germline V gene lookup returns CDR1 SGDLS and CDR2 YYNGEE. CDR3 size: 17 residues. In nucleotides, the CDR3 is TGTGCCAGCAGCGTAGTACGGGGGGGCAGCTCCTACAATGAGCAGTTCTTC. Translating it yields CASSVVRGGSSYNEQFF.

The chain recombines TRBV1 with TRBJ1-6; the tabulated D call, TRBD1, remains unverified against the DNA. TRBV1 is a recognized pseudogene. The CDR3 is made up of 18 amino acids. The DNA of the CDR3 is TGCACCAGCAGCCAAGAGGGGACAGGAAACATCTATAATTCACCCCTCCACTTT. This translates into CTSSQEGTGNIYNSPLHF.

The rearrangement uses TRBV6-1 and TRBJ2-5; 8 bases are a match to TRBD2. Trimming at V came to 3 bases and at J to 4 bases, leaving 1 base not matched to a gene. The CDR3 loop spans 13 amino acids. In germline, CDR1 is MNHNS, CDR2 SASEGT. CDR3 loop: CASSEGTRETQYF. The DNA for the CDR3 is TGTGCCAGCAGTGAGGGGACTAGAGAGACCCAGTACTTC.

V and J are TRBV21-1 and TRBJ1-5. TRBV21-1 is a documented pseudogene. There are 16 residues in the CDR3. The CDR3 spells CAWWEPILPGNQPQHF. The CDR3 coding sequence is TGTGCCTGGTGGGAACCTATCCTTCCGGGCAATCAGCCCCAGCATTTT.